This T cell receptor beta chain was identified during a study of T cells in Graves' hyperthyroidism and ophthalmopathy. Study summary: Peripheral blood samples were taken at initial diagnosis, prior to any treatment. Notes on the study in general: Ophthalmopathy was distinguished from stable hyperthyroidism by 13 V-J signatures. Onset of ophthalmopathy came a median roughly 6.5 months after the model predicted it.

As for this clonotype: Its antigen is unidentified.

Clinical symptoms, serum thyroxine, TRAb, thyroid ultrasound and orbital computed tomography informed diagnoses. Researchers took RNA transcripts and amplified the TCR beta CDR3 regions from them. The HTBI set primed first-round TCR CDR3 RT-PCR. TCRdb re-called the multiplex PCR reads through MiXCR, storing one row per CDR3 protein. The repertoire holds approximately 410,000 distinct CDR3 sequences, with about 14% as singletons. Losses at the gene ends were 1 base for V and 0 bases for J; bases not matched to a gene: 5. Germline CDR1 reads SGHRS; CDR2 reads YFSETQ. The CDR3 has 16 amino acids. The chain links TRBV5-1 to TRBJ2-5; 8 nucleotides line up with TRBD1. This TCR came from a man aged 18 to 35 with Graves' ophthalmopathy. Material for sequencing was blood. The CDR3 DNA reads as TGCGCCAGCAGCTTGATCCAGGGGGCCTACCAAGAGACCCAGTACTTC. This translates into CASSLIQGAYQETQYF.